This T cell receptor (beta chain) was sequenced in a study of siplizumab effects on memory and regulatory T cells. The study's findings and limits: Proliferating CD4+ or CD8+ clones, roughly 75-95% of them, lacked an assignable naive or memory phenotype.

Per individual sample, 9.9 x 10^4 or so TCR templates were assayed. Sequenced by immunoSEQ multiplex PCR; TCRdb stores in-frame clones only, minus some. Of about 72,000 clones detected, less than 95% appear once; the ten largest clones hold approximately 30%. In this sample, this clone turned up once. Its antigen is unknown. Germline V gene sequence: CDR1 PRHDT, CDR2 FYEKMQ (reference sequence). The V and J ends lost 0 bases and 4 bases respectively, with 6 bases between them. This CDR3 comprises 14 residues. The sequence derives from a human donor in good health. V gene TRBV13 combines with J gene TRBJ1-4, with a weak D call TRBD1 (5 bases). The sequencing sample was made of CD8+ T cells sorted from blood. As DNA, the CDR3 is TGTGCCAGCAGCTTAGGGGGGGTTAATGAAAAACTGTTTTTT. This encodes CASSLGGVNEKLFF.